These 6 T cell receptor beta chains were all obtained from the same sample, sequenced in a study of identical twins. TCRdb independently ran MiXCR on the 5' RACE reads; one entry per CDR3 protein. Of fewer than 500,000 distinct CDR3 sequences listed, roughly an eighth are singletons. This sample was also put to use in a study of yellow fever vaccine responses in identical twins.

Sequencing used CD4+ T cells sorted from blood. The receptors derive from a young woman in good health.

In this sample, this clonotype turned up a few times. The chain uses TRBV20-1 and TRBJ2-1; 10 nucleotides align to TRBD2. CDR1 is DFQATT and CDR2 is SNEGSKA in the germline V gene (reference sequence). There are 18 residues in the CDR3. After removal of 0 bases from V and 8 bases from J, the junction contained 16 bases not matched to a gene. Here the CDR3 DNA reads TGCAGTGCTAGAGATCTTGGGAAGCGGGAGGGACTATGGGATGAGCAGTTCTTC. It translates to CSARDLGKREGLWDEQFF.

This clonotype was found many times. The CDR3 DNA reads TGCGCCAGCAGCTTCTCTGGACAGACTTCAGGCTACACCTTC. This translates into CASSFSGQTSGYTF. The chain recombines TRBV5-1 with TRBJ1-2; possible D gene TRBD1, 6 bases. Deletions cut 2 bases from V and 8 bases from J, with 16 bases between. CDR3 length: 14 residues. Per germline, CDR1 SGHRS and CDR2 YFSETQ.

A note on this clonotype: This may come from a read error, since a much larger clone is one base off. This chain links TRBV3-1 with TRBJ2-1, with D perhaps TRBD1 or TRBD2 (5 bases each). Germline CDR1 and CDR2: LGHDT and YNNKEL (reference sequence). This CDR3 is 13 amino acids long. Trimming pared 5 bases from V and 5 bases from J, leaving 10 bases between. The CDR3 DNA reads TGTGCCAGCAGCGAAGGGACGGACAATGAGCAGTTCTTC. Protein: CASSEGTDNEQFF.

As regards this clonotype: A much larger clone sits a single nucleotide away, making a read error possible. The chain is built from TRBV5-1 and TRBJ2-2, with 8 bases matching TRBD1. The CDR3 covers 16 residues. Germline loops: CDR1 SGHRS, CDR2 YFSETQ. The CDR3 sequence is CASSLGRGPNTGELIF. The CDR3 DNA follows: TGCGCCAGCAGCTTGGGCAGGGGGCCTAACACCGGGGAGCTGATTTTT.

This clonotype was counted many times. The rearrangement joins TRBV12-3 or TRBV12-4 to TRBJ2-1, with a weak D call TRBD1 (6 bases). Trimming pared 6 bases from V and 13 bases from J, leaving 13 bases between. This CDR3 comprises 11 residues. The CDR3 sequence is CASSTRDKQFF. Written as DNA, the CDR3 is TGTGCCAGCAGCACCCGGGACAAACAGTTCTTC.

This clonotype was picked up many times. V gene TRBV12-3 or TRBV12-4 combines with J gene TRBJ2-1; the D gene is possibly TRBD1 (5 bases). Trimming removed 4 bases at V and 3 bases at J, with 13 bases between. This CDR3 is built from 15 residues. This CDR3 reads CASSSKTDNYNEQFF. The DNA for the CDR3 is TGTGCCAGCAGTTCCAAGACAGACAACTACAATGAGCAGTTCTTC.